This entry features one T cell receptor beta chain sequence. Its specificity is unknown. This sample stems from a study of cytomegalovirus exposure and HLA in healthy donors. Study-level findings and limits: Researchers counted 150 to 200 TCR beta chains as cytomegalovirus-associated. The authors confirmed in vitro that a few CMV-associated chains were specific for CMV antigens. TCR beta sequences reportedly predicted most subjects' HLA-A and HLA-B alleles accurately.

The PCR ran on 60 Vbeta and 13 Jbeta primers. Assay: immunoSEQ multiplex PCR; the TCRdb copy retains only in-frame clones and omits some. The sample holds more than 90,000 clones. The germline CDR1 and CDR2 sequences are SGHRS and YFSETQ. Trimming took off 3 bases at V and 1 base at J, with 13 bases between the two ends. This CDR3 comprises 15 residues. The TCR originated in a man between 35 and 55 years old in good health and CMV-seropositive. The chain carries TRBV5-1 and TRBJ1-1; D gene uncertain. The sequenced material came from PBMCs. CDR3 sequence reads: CASSSGGSGNTEAFF. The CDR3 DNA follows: TGCGCCAGCAGCTCGGGAGGGTCGGGGAACACTGAAGCTTTCTTT. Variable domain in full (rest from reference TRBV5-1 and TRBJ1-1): KAGVTQTPRYLIKTRGQQVTLSCSPISGHRSVSWYQQTPGQGLQFLFEYFSETQRNKGNFPGRFSGRQFSNSRSEMNVSTLELGDSALYLCASSSGGSGNTEAFFGQGTRLTVV.